This entry is about one TCR beta chain. Its antigen is currently unknown. This sample is drawn from a study of cytomegalovirus exposure and HLA in healthy donors. Looking at the study overall: An early data release held some 85 million unique TCRs from HLA-typed donors. Study-wide results and caveats: In an earlier analysis, in 587 donors, most V segments appeared productive either ~90% or ~30% of the time. Most CMV-associated TCR beta chains appeared HLA-restricted in a later analysis.

A multiplex PCR was run with 60 Vbeta primers and 13 Jbeta primers. This table comes from immunoSEQ multiplex PCR, and its TCRdb copy is limited to in-frame clones, with some not included. The table includes about 120,000 clones, less than 85% detected once. The germline V gene encodes CDR1 SGHKS and CDR2 YYEKEE (reference sequence). With 5 bases clipped from V and 4 bases from J, the junction kept 7 bases outside the gene matches. The CDR3 is 14 residues long. The clonotype comes from a young man in good health and CMV-seropositive. The sequencing input was PBMCs. This chain joins TRBV5-5 and TRBJ1-1; TRBD1 matches 8 bases. In nucleotides, the CDR3 is TGTGCCAGCAGGAACGGACAGGGATTCACTGAAGCTTTCTTT. This codes for CASRNGQGFTEAFF.